This T cell receptor (beta chain) was captured by sequencing in a study of blood T cell repertoires in COVID-19 (dated by TCRdb to 2020 to 2021). In terms of the full investigation: Samples covering the acute and convalescent phases of COVID-19 were provided by collaborators in the United States, Italy and Spain. Deeply sampled blood TCRbeta repertoires from subjects exposed to, actively infected with, or recovered from COVID-19 were included in the dataset. The samples were drawn from the first 160 participants of the ongoing ImmuneRACE study and from over 950 subjects provided by 6 global collaborators. The prospective study material was composed of cDNA or gDNA derived from T cells, B-cell-depleted T cells, or PBMCs. Sample metadata almost always included a de-identified subject ID, COVID-19 status, age in years and sex. The repertoires were made available in a free public database intended to serve as a resource for research on the immune response to SARS-CoV-2. Where HLA class I and class II types were available, the types were taken from metadata supplied by the sample provider, not from assay-based typing. The research as a whole found: How much clinical and demographic metadata was included differed by source and by participant, and the metadata was provided uncurated.

CDR1 WNHNN and CDR2 SYGVQD were looked up in the germline V gene (reference sequence). Germline trimming: 5 bases from V, 3 bases from J; junction bases outside gene matches: 4. Including cysteine and phenylalanine, the CDR3 has 15 amino acids. Left in the record is the CDR3 DNA by itself, 45 bases read in frame from the first base. Points on this clone: Its antigen remains unidentified. No clone much larger than this one lies a single base away; base qualities are absent.

Whole blood was collected in K2EDTA tubes by collaborating institutions according to the institutions' own protocols. Collaborator samples were shipped for TCRbeta analysis as frozen whole blood, isolated PBMCs, or DNA extracted from either sample type. The immunoSEQ Assay, a bias-controlled multiplex PCR, was used to amplify TCRbeta CDR3 regions from genomic DNA. Turning to the authors' computational methods: Nucleated cell counts per sample were estimated from amplification of reference gene primers within the assay. To quantify the absolute abundance of each unique TCRbeta CDR3 rearrangement, sequence reads were collapsed and filtered. Productive Simpson clonality was computed per sample as the square root of Simpson's diversity index over productive rearrangements. Here the immuneACCESS table is served through TCRdb, limited to in-frame sequences with V and J called. Missing clones are a known gap in these copies; in checked studies unresolved V genes cover under half, and the rest lacks a known reason. From that table come the V and J calls and clone size; the DNA was used to work out D and trimming. In this sample the table shows more than 100,000 clones, 85% to 90% of which occur a single time. The leading ten clones occupy less than 20% of the sample.

This receptor was taken from a man aged 50 to 59 with active or convalescent COVID-19. The V and J segments used are TRBV10-1 and TRBJ1-4, and TRBD1 matches 9 of the central bases. Sequenced material: peripheral blood. The CDR3 loop reads CASSKGQGANEKLFF. In nucleotide form, the sequence is TGCGCCAGCAGTAAGGGACAGGGAGCTAATGAAAAACTGTTTTTT.